This T cell receptor beta chain was sequenced in a study of cytomegalovirus exposure and HLA in healthy donors. Both 60 Vbeta primers and 13 Jbeta primers went into the PCR. Assay used: immunoSEQ multiplex PCR; TCRdb lists only in-frame clones, some missing. This sample carries tens of thousands of clones, with roughly a quarter going to the ten biggest clones. V dropped 4 bases and J dropped 4 bases, with 7 bases sitting between them. The germline CDR1 and CDR2 sequences are DFQATT and SNEGSKA (reference sequence). This CDR3 contains 11 residues. The TCR originated in a middle-aged man in good health and CMV-seropositive. The sequenced sample was PBMCs. The rearrangement joins TRBV20-1 to TRBJ1-1; D gene ambiguous. CDR3 in DNA: TGCAGTGCTACCAGGCCCACTGAAGCTTTCTTT. Protein product: CSATRPTEAFF.